This TCR beta chain appears in the sequencing data of a study of graft-versus-host responses after intestinal transplantation (dated by TCRdb to 2020 to 2022). Study-level background: Recipients received multivisceral, liver-intestinal, or isolated intestinal transplants. All recipients received anti-thymocyte globulin induction followed by maintenance tacrolimus and steroids for approximately 3 years. Graft-versus-host and host-versus-graft alloreactive T cell clones were tracked in the graft, circulation and bone marrow after intestinal transplantation using bulk TCR-beta CDR3 sequencing. Alloreactive clones were identified by sequencing pre-transplant mixed lymphocyte reaction products and comparing these products with unstimulated pre-transplant donor and recipient T cells. Of the 20 to 25 intestinal transplant recipients enrolled in the cohort, one of whom was a retransplant, 3 patients without pretransplant specimens were excluded. Donor T cell macrochimerism was defined as a peak of at least 4% donor T cells among recipient peripheral blood mononuclear cells. Rather than being sequenced by the commercial service, samples from a few later patients were sequenced in-house on an Illumina MiSeq and processed with MiXCR.

V gives up 1 base and J gives up 0 bases, and the segment between their germline ends measures 7 bases. Looking up the germline V gene yields CDR1 MGHRA and CDR2 YSYEKL. The CDR3 spans 15 residues, from the cysteine through the phenylalanine. Left in the record is the CDR3 DNA by itself, 45 bases read in frame from the first base. Study-level results and caveats: GvH clones turned up in recipient bone marrow, with some appearing earlier in ileal mucosa or blood, a pattern consistent with an intestinal mucosal origin. The conclusions were limited by the relatively low number and heterogeneity of the intestinal transplant patients. Early after transplant, declines in HvG clones were associated with peak levels of circulating GvH clones. Patients with donor T cell macrochimerism had high GvH to HvG T cell clonal ratios in their allografts.

This clone has more than one count but fewer than ten. The target of this receptor is not known. Per-base quality was not reported, and no clone a single base away is much larger than it. The library was prepared using the immunoSEQ multiplex PCR assay. For most patients, genomic DNA was isolated with the Qiagen DNeasy Blood and Tissue Kit and shipped frozen to Adaptive Biotechnologies for TCR sequencing. For most patients, high-throughput TCR-beta CDR3 sequencing of genomic DNA was performed by Adaptive Biotechnologies. On the study's bioinformatics: TCR sequencing data were retrieved from Adaptive's ImmunoSEQ software for 15 to 20 patients, whereas a few other patients were processed with MiXCR and VDJtools. To correct CD4 versus CD8 sorting errors, sequences present in both subsets at a frequency ratio below 5:1 were removed. CDR3 nucleotide sequences shared between donor and recipient were removed because the origin of such sequences could not be assigned. To count as alloreactive, a clone needed at least 2-fold expansion over unstimulated cells and a minimum CFSE-low frequency of 0.002% (template counts) or 0.001% (read counts). Mappable clones were those detected in sequenced pre-transplant spleen, lymph node, or MLR CFSE-low populations of the donor or recipient. Cumulative frequency of alloreactive clones was calculated as a percentage of all sequences weighted by copy number. This is the immuneACCESS table as TCRdb keeps it, with only in-frame sequences that have V and J called. A part of the clones is gone; compared with another copy, unresolved V genes explain less than half, and the rest is unexplained. V and J calls and clone size are as listed in that table; D and trimming were resolved from the DNA. The sample has some 120,000 clones on record, around nine tenths of them singletons. The top ten hold roughly 0.15% of the sample.

The intended sense of this specimen's time point label: cells obtained before transplantation from donor or recipient. CD3+CD4+ and CD3+CD8+ populations were FACS-sorted from unstimulated pre-transplant donor and recipient cells taken from spleen or lymph nodes. This sample comprised unstimulated CD4+ T cells sorted from spleen or lymph node cells, obtained before intestinal transplant. This sequence originates from a human donor who received an intestinal transplant. The chain was built from TRBV4-1 and TRBJ1-3, with no reliable assignment of the D segment. The CDR3 reads CASSQVLVSGNTIYF. The DNA reads as follows: TGCGCCAGCAGCCAAGTCCTGGTCTCTGGAAACACCATATATTTT.